These 12 T cell receptor beta chains were all obtained from the same sample, sequenced in a study of beta chain features in type 1 diabetes. Overall study results and limits: Shortening of TCRB CDR3s, moderate but significant, appeared in all four CD4+ subsets of Type 1 diabetes patients.

Their antigen targets remain unknown. Expressed TCRB transcripts were sequenced, since all the RNA that had been isolated was reverse transcribed. TCRdb's copy holds only in-frame clones and misses some; the assay was immunoSEQ multiplex PCR. Among almost 350,000 clones listed, around 9.3% were seen once. The sample comprised central memory CD4+ T cells from blood. Every receptor here comes from a man aged 25-45 years with type 1 diabetes.

The V gene is TRBV30, the J gene TRBJ1-3, with a possible D match to TRBD1 (6 bases). The CDR3 loop spans 14 amino acids. V was shortened by 0 bases and J by 3 bases, with 9 bases between the two germline ends. Germline lookup yields CDR1 GTSNPN and CDR2 SVGIG (reference sequence). In nucleotides, the CDR3 is TGTGCCTGGAGTGTGGGGGGCCTTGGAAACACCATATATTTT. This codes for CAWSVGGLGNTIYF. The whole variable domain, filled in from reference TRBV30 and TRBJ1-3, reads SQTIHQWPATLVQPVGSPLSLECTVEGTSNPNLYWYRQAAGRGLQLLFYSVGIGQISSEVPQNLSASRPQDRQFILSSKKLLLSDSGFYLCAWSVGGLGNTIYFGEGSWLTVV.

V gene TRBV10-1 combines with J gene TRBJ2-7; 7 bases fit TRBD2. V trimming: 8 bases; J trimming: 7 bases; junction bases outside the gene matches: 2. This CDR3 is 10 amino acids long. Germline values: CDR1 WNHNN, CDR2 SYGVQD (reference sequence). CDR3 in amino acids: CASSGGEQYF. The CDR3 DNA sequence: TGCGCCAGCTCCGGGGGGGAGCAGTACTTC.

This clone was counted only a few times. The chain couples TRBV5-1 to TRBJ1-6; maybe TRBD1 (5 bases). Trimming cost V 0 bases and J 11 bases, with 6 bases left between them. In germline, CDR1 is SGHRS, CDR2 YFSETQ. CDR3 length: 12 residues. CDR3 coding DNA: TGCGCCAGCAGCTTGGAGGGACCACCCCTCCACTTT. The encoded protein is CASSLEGPPLHF. Complete variable domain (other parts from reference TRBV5-1 and TRBJ1-6): KAGVTQTPRYLIKTRGQQVTLSCSPISGHRSVSWYQQTPGQGLQFLFEYFSETQRNKGNFPGRFSGRQFSNSRSEMNVSTLELGDSALYLCASSLEGPPLHFGNGTRLTVT.

Only a few counts were recorded for this clone. The chain couples TRBV4-3 to TRBJ2-5, with no clear D. The V end was cut by 0 bases, the J end by 7 bases, with 6 bases between. The germline gives CDR1 LGHNA, CDR2 YSLEER. CDR3 length: 12 amino acids. The CDR3 is CASSQDMGTQYF. The DNA of the CDR3 is TGCGCCAGCAGCCAAGATATGGGGACCCAGTACTTC.

The CDR3 spells CASSLEEDYGYTF. The CDR3 coding sequence is TGCGCCAGCAGCTTGGAAGAAGACTATGGCTACACCTTC. V is TRBV5-1 and J is TRBJ1-2; D gene unclear. Germline V lookup: CDR1 SGHRS, CDR2 YFSETQ. Trimming removed 0 bases at V and 3 bases at J, with 6 bases between. The CDR3 consists of 13 residues.

The V call is TRBV9, the J call TRBJ2-7; perhaps TRBD1 as D (6 bases). V lost 0 bases and J 6 bases, leaving 19 bases between the germline ends. This CDR3 is built from 16 residues. Germline CDR1 reads SGDLS; CDR2 reads YYNGEE. The CDR3 nucleotides read TGTGCCAGCAGCGTAGTCTCAGGGACAAGTCGCGGCGAGCAGTACTTC. Amino acids: CASSVVSGTSRGEQYF.

On this clone itself: A read error may produce the germline difference seen at one junction end. The chain links TRBV7-7 to TRBJ2-5; D is uncertain. Matching the DNA end better, TRBJ2-7 makes the J call doubtful. Germline V gene sequence: CDR1 SSHAT, CDR2 FNYEAQ (reference sequence). The length of the CDR3 is 13 residues. CDR3 in DNA: TGTGCTAGCAGCTTAGTGTCAGGTGGCGAGCAGTACTTC. This codes for CASSLVSGGEQYF.

This CDR3 reads CSVLAGTTEAFF. CDR3 coding DNA: TGCAGCGTTCTTGCCGGGACAACTGAAGCTTTCTTT. The V call is TRBV29-1, the J call TRBJ1-1; D perhaps matches TRBD1 (6 bases). There are 12 residues in the CDR3. In germline, CDR1 is SQVTM, CDR2 ANQGSEA. The V gene lost 5 bases and the J gene lost 5 bases, with 12 bases spanning the gap.

This clone was seen more than once but under ten times. This chain joins TRBV27 and TRBJ2-3; D is possibly TRBD2 (6 bases). Per the germline V gene, CDR1 is MNHEY and CDR2 is SMNVEV (reference sequence). The CDR3 runs 14 residues. V lost 5 bases and J 5 bases, leaving 14 bases between the germline ends. The CDR3 is CASSRRTGEDTQYF. The CDR3 DNA follows: TGTGCCAGCAGTCGCCGAACGGGGGAAGATACGCAGTATTTT.

A few counts support this clone. This rearrangement joins TRBV29-1 to TRBJ2-5; 7 positions match TRBD1. The CDR3 is made up of 15 amino acids. From germline, CDR1 is SQVTM and CDR2 ANQGSEA. With 4 bases clipped from V and 2 bases from J, the junction kept 10 bases outside the gene matches. CDR3 in DNA: TGCAGCGTTGGAGGGGGTGACAGGGCTCAAGAGACCCAGTACTTC. Protein sequence: CSVGGGDRAQETQYF.

This clone was counted a few times. J is TRBJ1-1 and V is TRBV6-4; D unresolved. Germline CDR1 MRHNA, CDR2 SNTAGT. The CDR3 spans 13 residues. The germline V and J ends were trimmed by 5 bases and 7 bases, with 14 bases remaining between them. CDR3 nucleotide sequence: TGTGCCAGCAGTTCACAACCAGGTAGTGAAGCTTTCTTT. This encodes CASSSQPGSEAFF.

The table lists this clone with a few counts. The identical CDR3 is also encoded by other nucleotide sequences in the sample. V is TRBV5-1 and J is TRBJ1-1; 8 positions match TRBD1. CDR1 is SGHRS and CDR2 is YFSETQ in the germline V gene. The CDR3 consists of 14 residues. Trimming cost V 2 bases and J 2 bases; bases outside gene matches: 2. Here the CDR3 DNA reads TGCGCCAGCAGCTTCGGGACAGGAAACACTGAAGCTTTCTTT. Translation gives CASSFGTGNTEAFF.